Presented here are 21 T cell receptor beta chains from one specimen sequenced in a study of regulatory T cells in long-lasting Graves disease. Time point here: newly diagnosed GD, antithyroid drugs for less than 3 months. The TCR library was made from RNA that had been extracted from PBMCs in TRIzol. Building of the TCR beta libraries involved iRepertoire HTBI primers and Arm-PCR of CDR3 regions. One entry per CDR3 protein, called by TCRdb with MiXCR from the multiplex PCR reads. The data contain roughly 420,000 distinct CDR3 sequences, 12% to 15% of them singletons. The same sample was also studied in work on T cells in Graves' hyperthyroidism and ophthalmopathy.

The sequencing here drew on peripheral blood mononuclear cells (PBMCs), taken at new diagnosis, from a patient treated with antithyroid drugs. These receptors came from a woman in her forties or fifties with Graves disease.

This clonotype was counted at least ten times. The chain links TRBV2 to TRBJ2-5, with D unclear. CDR1 is SNHLY, CDR2 FYNNEI, per germline. This CDR3 has 14 amino acids. V gave up 4 bases and J gave up 1 base, with 10 bases separating them. The CDR3: CASSVGRLQETQYF. Written as DNA, the CDR3 is TGTGCCAGCAGTGTCGGGCGGCTCCAAGAGACCCAGTACTTC.

This clonotype has more than one count but fewer than ten. V and J are TRBV4-1 and TRBJ2-1; 10 bases fit TRBD2. Germline values: CDR1 MGHRA, CDR2 YSYEKL. V trimming: 3 bases; J trimming: 1 base; junction bases outside the gene matches: 12. The CDR3 length is 19 residues. CDR3 sequence: CASSQYSGLAVVSYNEQFF. As DNA, the CDR3 is TGCGCCAGCAGCCAGTATTCAGGACTAGCGGTGGTATCCTACAATGAGCAGTTCTTC.

This chain uses TRBV6-5 with TRBJ2-2, with 8 nucleotides matching TRBD2. The CDR3 is 16 residues long. The V segment lost 2 bases and the J segment 5 bases; nucleotides outside the gene matches: 7. Germline V lookup: CDR1 MNHEY, CDR2 SVGAGI. The CDR3 bases are TGTGCCAGCAGTTACATCGGGGGGGTTGGAACCGGGGAGCTGTTTTTT. Translating it yields CASSYIGGVGTGELFF.

Concerning this clonotype itself: This sequence is one base from a far larger clone and is likely a read error. The chain couples TRBV28 to TRBJ2-1, with D unresolved. V gave up 2 bases and J gave up 10 bases, with 15 bases separating them. The germline CDR1 and CDR2 sequences are MDHEN and SYDVKM. This CDR3 has 14 residues. The CDR3 bases are TGTGCCAGCAGTTTAGTCACACATGCCTACGAGCAGTTCTTC. Encoded protein: CASSLVTHAYEQFF.

At least ten counts were recorded for this clonotype. The V call is TRBV5-1, the J call TRBJ2-1, with 9 nucleotides matching TRBD2. Germline V gene lookup returns CDR1 SGHRS and CDR2 YFSETQ. Unmatched junction bases numbered 7, after V lost 3 bases and J lost 3 bases. The CDR3 is made up of 16 amino acids. Here the CDR3 DNA reads TGCGCCAGCAGCTCACTTAGCGGGAGAGGCTACAATGAGCAGTTCTTC. Translation: CASSSLSGRGYNEQFF.

This clonotype was seen ten or more times. This chain joins TRBV29-1 and TRBJ2-3, with TRBD2 matching over 9 bases. CDR1 SQVTM and CDR2 ANQGSEA come from the germline V gene. Losses at the gene ends were 5 bases for V and 4 bases for J; bases not matched to a gene: 1. The CDR3 runs 12 residues. The CDR3 reads CSVKREADTQYF. DNA for the CDR3: TGCAGCGTTAAGCGGGAGGCAGATACGCAGTATTTT.

This clonotype was seen many times. The V gene is TRBV9, the J gene TRBJ2-3; D unclear. Germline CDR1 reads SGDLS; CDR2 reads YYNGEE. The CDR3 contains 16 residues. Between the trimmed V and J ends, which lost 0 bases and 0 bases, there was a span of 11 bases. The CDR3 DNA reads as TGTGCCAGCAGCGTAGCTACGGGCCTAAGCACAGATACGCAGTATTTT. Protein sequence: CASSVATGLSTDTQYF.

Concerning this clonotype: A single base separates this from a much larger clone, so it may be a read error. The chain couples TRBV29-1 to TRBJ1-1; D is ambiguous. Germline V gene lookup returns CDR1 SQVTM and CDR2 ANQGSEA. Trimming took off 2 bases at V and 0 bases at J, with 1 base between the two ends. There are 11 residues in the CDR3. The CDR3 spells CSVELNTEAFF. The CDR3 DNA reads TGCAGCGTTGAATTGAACACTGAAGCTTTCTTT.

This clonotype has a count of ten or more. A read error may account for a junction end that differs from germline. The chain is built from TRBV4-1 and TRBJ2-7, with 8 bases fitting TRBD1. Germline values: CDR1 MGHRA, CDR2 YSYEKL. This CDR3 contains 14 residues. The CDR3 loop reads CASSQEGQGYEQYF. In DNA form, the CDR3 reads TGTGCCAGCAGCCAAGAAGGACAGGGCTACGAGCAGTACTTC.

This clonotype was seen a few times. This sequence joins TRBV20-1 and TRBJ2-7; D call uncertain. The CDR3 length is 12 residues. The germline V gene encodes CDR1 DFQATT and CDR2 SNEGSKA (reference sequence). Between the trimmed V and J ends, which lost 2 bases and 3 bases, there was a span of 8 bases. The CDR3 loop is CSARKTLYEQYF. The CDR3 DNA follows: TGCAGTGCTAGAAAGACACTCTACGAGCAGTACTTC.

This clonotype appeared many times. The chain combines TRBV7-6 with TRBJ1-3, with 7 nucleotides matching TRBD1. Germline loops: CDR1 SGHVS, CDR2 FNYEAQ. The J segment lost 3 bases and the V segment lost 1 base, leaving 3 bases of the junction unmatched. CDR3 length: 15 residues. The CDR3 sequence is CASSLGTGVGNTIYF. The DNA of the CDR3 is TGTGCCAGCAGCTTAGGAACAGGGGTTGGAAACACCATATATTTT.

V and J are TRBV28 and TRBJ1-2; D uncertain. CDR3 length: 14 amino acids. Trimming left V 7 bases short and J 4 bases short, with 16 bases between. The germline gives CDR1 MDHEN, CDR2 SYDVKM. CDR3: CASTPVGYLYGYTF. The CDR3 coding sequence is TGTGCCAGCACTCCTGTGGGGTATCTCTATGGCTACACCTTC.

This clonotype has more than one count but fewer than ten. CDR3 residues: CASNPTGGTYNEQFF. The CDR3 DNA is TGTGCCAGTAACCCGACAGGGGGCACCTACAATGAGCAGTTCTTC. The chain combines TRBV19 with TRBJ2-1; the match to TRBD1 covers 10 bases. CDR1 and CDR2 (germline): LNHDA, SQIVND (reference sequence). V shed 7 bases and J 2 bases; nucleotides not matched to a gene: 5. This CDR3 is built from 15 residues.

This clonotype was recorded at least ten times. The chain uses TRBV6-1 and TRBJ1-5; the D is unclear. The CDR3 consists of 13 residues. CDR1 and CDR2 from the germline V gene are MNHNS and SASEGT. V shed 6 bases and J shed 2 bases, with 8 bases lying between them. The CDR3 loop reads CASSRAGNQPQHF. The CDR3 DNA is TGTGCCAGCAGCCGGGCCGGCAATCAGCCCCAGCATTTT.

The chain recombines TRBV5-1 with TRBJ2-5, with D perhaps TRBD1 (5 bases). Germline V gene data show CDR1 as SGHRS and CDR2 as YFSETQ. This CDR3 has 15 residues. The V end lost 2 bases, the J end lost 0 bases, and 11 bases lay between the germline ends. CDR3 bases: TGCGCCAGCAGCTTCACCCCAGGGAACCAAGAGACCCAGTACTTC. It is translated as CASSFTPGNQETQYF.

This clonotype was seen a few times. CDR3 residues: CASSEQGDLKQYF. The CDR3 nucleotides read TGCGCCAGCAGTGAGCAAGGGGACCTCAAGCAGTACTTC. The V call is TRBV10-1, the J call TRBJ2-7; either TRBD1 or TRBD2 may fit D (5 bases each). Trimming removed 2 bases from V and 8 bases from J, with 13 bases in between. There are 13 residues in the CDR3. CDR1 WNHNN and CDR2 SYGVQD come from the germline V gene (reference sequence).

This clonotype was seen many times. The gene calls are TRBV2 and TRBJ2-3; the D is unclear. Trimming removed 3 bases from V and 2 bases from J, with 9 bases in between. Germline values: CDR1 SNHLY, CDR2 FYNNEI. CDR3 length: 14 residues. This chain's CDR3 is CASSDSQPTDTQYF. Here the CDR3 DNA reads TGTGCCAGCAGTGACAGCCAGCCCACAGATACGCAGTATTTT.

This clonotype was seen a handful of times. The chain recombines TRBV11-3 with TRBJ2-3; D gene unclear. CDR3 size: 13 residues. Trimming took off 5 bases at V and 7 bases at J, with 13 bases between the two ends. Germline CDR1 SGHNT, CDR2 YENEEA. CDR3 nucleotides: TGTGCCAGCAGCCCCCCCCTAGTAAATACGCAGTATTTT. Translated, it gives CASSPPLVNTQYF.

The chain uses TRBV20-1 and TRBJ2-1; 13 nucleotides line up with TRBD2. The CDR3 spans 14 residues. The germline gives CDR1 DFQATT, CDR2 SNEGSKA (reference sequence). With 2 bases clipped from V and 7 bases from J, the junction kept 2 bases outside the gene matches. This CDR3 reads CSARRLAGGNEQFF. The CDR3 DNA reads TGCAGTGCTAGAAGACTAGCGGGAGGTAATGAGCAGTTCTTC.

The V and J genes are TRBV29-1 and TRBJ2-1; perhaps TRBD1 as D (7 bases). The V end lost 4 bases, the J end lost 5 bases, and 15 bases lay between the germline ends. In germline, CDR1 is SQVTM, CDR2 ANQGSEA. This CDR3 has 14 amino acids. CDR3 coding DNA: TGCAGCGTTGGGAGGGGGCTAGCTAACAATGAGCAGTTCTTC. Its translation: CSVGRGLANNEQFF.

The sample holds a few counts of this clonotype. The rearrangement uses TRBV6-2 or TRBV6-3 and TRBJ1-2; maybe TRBD1 (5 bases). Germline CDR1 is MNHEY and CDR2 is SVGEGT. The CDR3 is 15 amino acids. V lost 4 bases and J lost 0, with 12 bases in between. CDR3 residues: CASSWDGAANYGYTF. The CDR3 DNA is TGTGCCAGCAGTTGGGACGGGGCAGCTAACTATGGCTACACCTTC.